The next 28 T cell receptor beta chains were all read from a single sample in a study of blood T cell repertoires in COVID-19. Produced via immunoSEQ multiplex PCR; TCRdb's table is partial and in-frame only. This table holds hundreds of thousands of clones, 87% found once. Material: PBMCs or T cells enriched from blood (not recorded which). These receptor sequences come from a woman between 18 and 29 years old with acute COVID-19.

This chain joins TRBV6-5 and TRBJ2-7, with TRBD1 matching 9 bases. Trimming at V came to 6 bases and at J to 0 bases, leaving 6 bases not matched to a gene. The V gene's germline CDR1 is MNHEY and CDR2 SVGAGI. This CDR3 is built from 15 residues. In nucleotides, the CDR3 is TGTGCCAGCAGCCAGACAGGGGGGACCTCCTACGAGCAGTACTTC. Its translation is CASSQTGGTSYEQYF.

This clone has only one observation. DNA for the CDR3: TGTGCCAGCAGCTCTTACAGGGGGAGGTCAAATGAAAAACTGTTTTTT. It codes for CASSSYRGRSNEKLFF. J is TRBJ1-4 and V is TRBV13; 8 bases line up with TRBD1. This CDR3 has 16 residues. CDR1 and CDR2 from the germline V gene are PRHDT and FYEKMQ (reference sequence). J gave up 5 bases and V 4 bases, and 9 bases lay outside the gene matches.

This sequence joins TRBV10-1 and TRBJ2-7; the match to TRBD2 covers 11 bases. Germline CDR1 WNHNN, CDR2 SYGVQD (reference sequence). The CDR3 sequence is 14 residues long. V trimming: 5 bases; J trimming: 2 bases; junction bases outside the gene matches: 2. CDR3 residues: CASSKTSGTYEQYF. The CDR3 DNA reads as TGCGCCAGCAGTAAGACTAGCGGGACCTACGAGCAGTACTTC.

This chain uses TRBV5-1 with TRBJ2-7; 7 bases fit TRBD2. The junction had 7 bases not matched to a gene; V was cut back by 0 bases and J by 4 bases. Per germline, CDR1 SGHRS and CDR2 YFSETQ. The length of the CDR3 is 15 residues. This CDR3 is CASSLAPGEGYEQYF. CDR3 DNA sequence: TGCGCCAGCAGCTTGGCCCCGGGGGAGGGATACGAGCAGTACTTC.

The gene calls are TRBV29-1 and TRBJ1-4; 7 nucleotides align to TRBD1. V was pared by 0 bases and J by 7 bases, with 2 bases of the junction left unmatched. Germline V gene sequence: CDR1 SQVTM, CDR2 ANQGSEA. This CDR3 has 13 residues. The CDR3 nucleotides are TGCAGCGTTGAAGACAAGGGGGCTGAAAAACTGTTTTTT. Its protein is CSVEDKGAEKLFF.

This chain connects TRBV12-3 or TRBV12-4 to TRBJ1-4; D perhaps matches TRBD1 (5 bases). The CDR3 has 12 residues. Trimming took off 1 base at V and 14 bases at J, with 11 bases between the two ends. CDR3: CASSLGGEFLFF. Here the CDR3 DNA reads TGTGCCAGCAGTTTAGGGGGCGAATTTCTGTTTTTT.

The chain recombines TRBV2 with TRBJ1-5, with 11 bases that match TRBD1. CDR3 length: 14 residues. V gave up 6 bases and J gave up 6 bases; unmatched junction bases: 4. In germline, CDR1 is SNHLY, CDR2 FYNNEI. The CDR3, as DNA: TGTGCCAGCAGCCGGACAGGGGGCAGTCAGCCCCAGCATTTT. Its protein product is CASSRTGGSQPQHF.

The chain carries TRBV6-5 and TRBJ2-7, with D maybe TRBD2 (6 bases). V shed 7 bases and J shed 5 bases, with 18 bases lying between them. CDR3 length: 14 residues. Germline V lookup: CDR1 MNHEY, CDR2 SVGAGI. In nucleotides, the CDR3 is TGTGCCAGCATCTCTGCGGGGCAGCTTCACGAGCAGTACTTC. Encoded protein: CASISAGQLHEQYF.

This chain uses TRBV3-1 (or the pseudogene TRBV3-2) with TRBJ1-5; TRBD1 is a possible D gene (5 bases). Trimming removed 1 base from V and 1 base from J, with 11 bases in between. The CDR3 consists of 16 residues. From germline, CDR1 is LGHDT and CDR2 YNNKEL (reference sequence). The CDR3 DNA reads TGTGCCAGCAGCCAAGCCCCGCAGGGAAGCAATCAGCCCCAGCATTTT. Translating gives CASSQAPQGSNQPQHF.

This chain joins TRBV6-1 and TRBJ1-5; 7 bases fit TRBD1. This CDR3 is built from 17 residues. Germline lookup yields CDR1 MNHNS and CDR2 SASEGT. V lost 3 bases to trimming and J lost 2 bases; unmatched junction nucleotides: 10. CDR3 loop: CASSDFGGGAGNQPQHF. CDR3 nucleotides: TGTGCCAGCAGTGATTTTGGAGGGGGCGCAGGCAATCAGCCCCAGCATTTT.

V gene TRBV7-2 combines with J gene TRBJ1-5, with a tentative D call TRBD1 (6 bases). V dropped 5 bases and J dropped 4 bases, with 15 bases sitting between them. The germline V gene encodes CDR1 SGHTA and CDR2 FQGNSA. CDR3 length: 15 residues. CDR3 nucleotide sequence: TGTGCCAGCAGCCCCCGGCAGGGGCCAAATCAGCCCCAGCATTTT. Translation gives CASSPRQGPNQPQHF.

This chain connects TRBV28 to TRBJ1-2; D uncertain. Germline values: CDR1 MDHEN, CDR2 SYDVKM. The CDR3 is 12 residues long. V was trimmed by 6 bases and J by 8 bases, leaving 13 bases between them. CDR3 sequence (DNA): TGTGCCAGCAGCCAGCGGACCCTGGGCTACACCTTC. It translates to CASSQRTLGYTF.

The CDR3 is CASSFSGRSHEQYF. CDR3 coding DNA: TGTGCCAGCAGCTTTAGCGGGAGGTCCCACGAGCAGTACTTC. This chain connects TRBV11-2 to TRBJ2-7, with 10 bases aligning to TRBD2. Germline loops: CDR1 SGHAT, CDR2 FQNNGV. With 3 bases clipped from V and 5 bases from J, the junction kept 4 bases outside the gene matches. The CDR3 has 14 amino acids.

The genes are TRBV18 and TRBJ2-1, with 8 bases fitting TRBD1. The trim removed 2 bases at V and 9 bases at J, leaving 15 bases unmatched. This CDR3 contains 17 residues. Germline values: CDR1 KGHSH, CDR2 LQKENI. CDR3 in amino acids: CASSPTPGGARVGEQFF. The CDR3 DNA reads TGTGCCAGCTCACCAACCCCAGGGGGCGCTAGGGTGGGTGAGCAGTTCTTC.

The chain links TRBV2 to TRBJ1-5; D may be TRBD1 (6 bases). V was pared by 4 bases and J by 1 base, with 14 bases between. The CDR3 covers 16 residues. Germline CDR1 is SNHLY and CDR2 is FYNNEI. This CDR3 is CASSVLGQISNQPQHF. Here the CDR3 DNA reads TGTGCCAGCAGTGTATTGGGACAAATAAGCAATCAGCCCCAGCATTTT.

This clone showed up just once. The rearrangement joins TRBV4-3 to TRBJ2-2; perhaps TRBD1 as D (5 bases). V was clipped by 0 bases and J by 8 bases, with 10 bases between them. Germline assignment: CDR1 LGHNA and CDR2 YSLEER. CDR3 size: 14 residues. The CDR3 bases are TGCGCCAGCAGCCAAGATAGGCCAGGGGGGGAGCTGTTTTTT. Translation gives CASSQDRPGGELFF.

The chain is built from TRBV10-3 and TRBJ2-3; perhaps TRBD2 as D (5 bases). Germline V gene data show CDR1 as ENHRY and CDR2 as SYGVKD. V lost 11 bases and J 1 base, leaving 7 bases between the germline ends. CDR3 length equals 11 residues. The CDR3 DNA is TGTGCCCTCGGGGGCACAGATACGCAGTATTTT. Its protein is CALGGTDTQYF.

V is TRBV6-4 and J is TRBJ1-2; 7 nucleotides align to TRBD1. The CDR3 contains 14 residues. V was clipped by 4 bases and J by 6 bases; unmatched bases: 8. CDR1 and CDR2 (germline): MRHNA, SNTAGT. The CDR3 loop reads CASSARAGTDGYTF. The CDR3 coding sequence is TGTGCCAGCAGTGCCCGCGCCGGGACAGATGGCTACACCTTC.

This clone occurred once. The chain is built from TRBV6-5 and TRBJ1-3, with unresolved D. V lost 4 bases to trimming and J lost 0 bases, with 7 bases between them. Germline V CDR1 and CDR2: MNHEY, SVGAGI. CDR3 length: 14 residues. Here the CDR3 reads CASSSANSGNTIYF. Written as DNA, the CDR3 is TGTGCCAGCAGTTCCGCTAACTCTGGAAACACCATATATTTT.

This chain connects TRBV19 to TRBJ1-5; 7 bases are shared with TRBD1. This CDR3 comprises 14 residues. Germline V CDR1 and CDR2: LNHDA, SQIVND (reference sequence). Trimming removed 5 bases from V and 6 bases from J; junction bases left unmatched: 7. CDR3 residues: CASSAPTGSQPQHF. The CDR3 DNA sequence: TGTGCCAGTAGTGCGCCGACAGGGAGTCAGCCCCAGCATTTT. The complete variable domain, with remaining parts taken from reference TRBV19 and TRBJ1-5, reads DGGITQSPKYLFRKEGQNVTLSCEQNLNHDAMYWYRQDPGQGLRLIYYSQIVNDFQKGDIAEGYSVSREKKESFPLTVTSAQKNPTAFYLCASSAPTGSQPQHFGDGTRLSIL.

The chain uses TRBV19 and TRBJ2-1; D not resolved. This CDR3 has 16 amino acids. Germline loops: CDR1 LNHDA, CDR2 SQIVND (reference sequence). V lost 3 bases and J 4 bases, leaving 16 bases between the germline ends. As DNA, the CDR3 is TGTGCCAGTAGTATCAGCGACCCTGCTTTATACAATGAGCAGTTCTTC. Translating gives CASSISDPALYNEQFF.

The rearrangement links TRBV30 to TRBJ1-2; maybe TRBD1 (5 bases). V dropped 0 bases and J dropped 5 bases, with 10 bases sitting between them. Looked up from germline, CDR1 is GTSNPN and CDR2 is SVGIG (reference sequence). The CDR3 contains 13 residues. This CDR3 reads CAWSVSGWYGYTF. CDR3 sequence (DNA): TGTGCCTGGAGTGTGTCAGGGTGGTATGGCTACACCTTC.

This clone was seen only a few times. Other DNA variants within this sample encode the same CDR3. J is TRBJ1-6 and V is TRBV6-5, with D perhaps TRBD1 (6 bases). Germline CDR1 MNHEY, CDR2 SVGAGI. CDR3 length: 14 amino acids. The V gene lost 1 base and the J gene lost 7 bases, with 8 bases spanning the gap. CDR3 residues: CASSYLQGNSPLHF. The CDR3 DNA reads as TGTGCCAGCAGTTACTTGCAGGGGAATTCACCCCTCCACTTT.

This clone has more than one count but fewer than ten. The V gene is TRBV15, the J gene TRBJ1-6, with unresolved D. This CDR3 is built from 11 residues. The germline V gene encodes CDR1 LNHNV and CDR2 YYDKDF (reference sequence). Trimming left V 5 bases short and J 7 bases short, with 3 bases between. The CDR3: CATSQNSPLHF. The CDR3 nucleotides read TGTGCCACCAGCCAAAATTCACCCCTCCACTTT.

This rearrangement joins TRBV7-8 to TRBJ2-5; 10 positions match TRBD2. Trimming took 5 bases from V and 1 from J; bases not matched to a gene: 7. Germline values: CDR1 SGHVS, CDR2 FQNEAQ. This CDR3 is built from 16 residues. CDR3 DNA sequence: TGTGCCAGCAGCCCAACCCGGACTAGCGGCCAAGAGACCCAGTACTTC. Protein sequence: CASSPTRTSGQETQYF.

The table lists this clone with a count of one. The chain uses TRBV6-1 and TRBJ2-6; TRBD1 aligns across 8 bases. This CDR3 has 17 amino acids. With V trimmed by 4 bases and J by 0 bases, 5 bases remained unmatched. CDR1 and CDR2 from the germline V gene are MNHNS and SASEGT. CDR3 DNA: TGTGCCAGCAGTGGACAGGGGCCAAACTCTGGGGCCAACGTCCTGACTTTC. Translating gives CASSGQGPNSGANVLTF.

This clone has just one count. This chain joins TRBV12-3 or TRBV12-4 and TRBJ2-4; D possibly corresponds to TRBD1 (6 bases). The V gene lost 6 bases and the J gene lost 7 bases, with 13 bases spanning the gap. The CDR3 loop spans 13 amino acids. The CDR3 loop reads CASRGQGFNIQYF. CDR3 DNA: TGTGCCAGCAGGGGGCAGGGGTTCAACATTCAGTACTTC.

This clone occurred once. This chain links TRBV6-5 with TRBJ2-2; the D is unclear. Germline CDR1 reads MNHEY; CDR2 reads SVGAGI. The CDR3 extends over 15 amino acids. V was cut by 2 bases and J by 1 base, with 8 bases left in between. Here the CDR3 DNA reads TGTGCCAGCAGTTACACTTTGTGGAACACCGGGGAGCTGTTTTTT. It codes for CASSYTLWNTGELFF.